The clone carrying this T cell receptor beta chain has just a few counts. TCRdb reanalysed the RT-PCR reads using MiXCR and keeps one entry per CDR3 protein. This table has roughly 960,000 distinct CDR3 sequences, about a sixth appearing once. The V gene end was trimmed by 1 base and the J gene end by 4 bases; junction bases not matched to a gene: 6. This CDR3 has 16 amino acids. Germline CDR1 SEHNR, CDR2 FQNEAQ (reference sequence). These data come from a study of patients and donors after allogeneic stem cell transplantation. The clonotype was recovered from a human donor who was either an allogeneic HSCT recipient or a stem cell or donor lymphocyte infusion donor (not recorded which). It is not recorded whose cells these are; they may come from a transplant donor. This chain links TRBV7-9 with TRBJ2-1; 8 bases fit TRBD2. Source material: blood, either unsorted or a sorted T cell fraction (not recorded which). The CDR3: CASSLVSGGSYNEQFF. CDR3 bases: TGTGCCAGCAGCTTAGTGAGCGGGGGTTCATACAATGAGCAGTTCTTC.